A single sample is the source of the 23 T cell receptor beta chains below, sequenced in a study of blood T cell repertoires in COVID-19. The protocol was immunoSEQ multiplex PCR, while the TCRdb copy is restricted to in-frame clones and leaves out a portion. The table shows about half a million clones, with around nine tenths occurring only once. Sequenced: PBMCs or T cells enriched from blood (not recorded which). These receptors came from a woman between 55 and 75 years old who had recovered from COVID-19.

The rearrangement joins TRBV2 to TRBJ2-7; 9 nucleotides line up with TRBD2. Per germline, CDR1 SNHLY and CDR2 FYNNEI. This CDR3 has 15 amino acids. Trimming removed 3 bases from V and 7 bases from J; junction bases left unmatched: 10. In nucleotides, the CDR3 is TGTGCCAGCAGTGAGTTAGCGGGGGCCTTGGGGGAGCAGTACGTC. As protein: CASSELAGALGEQYV.

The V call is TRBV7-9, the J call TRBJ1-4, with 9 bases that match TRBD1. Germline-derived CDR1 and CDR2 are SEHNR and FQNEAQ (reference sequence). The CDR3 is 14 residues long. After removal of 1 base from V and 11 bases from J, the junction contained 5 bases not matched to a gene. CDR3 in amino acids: CASSLGTGVGKLFF. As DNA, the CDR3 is TGTGCCAGCAGCTTAGGGACAGGGGTAGGGAAACTGTTTTTT. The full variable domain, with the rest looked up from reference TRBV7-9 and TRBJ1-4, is DTGVSQNPRHKITKRGQNVTFRCDPISEHNRLYWYRQTLGQGPEFLTYFQNEAQLEKSRLLSDRFSAERPKGSFSTLEIQRTEQGDSAMYLCASSLGTGVGKLFFGSGTQLSVL.

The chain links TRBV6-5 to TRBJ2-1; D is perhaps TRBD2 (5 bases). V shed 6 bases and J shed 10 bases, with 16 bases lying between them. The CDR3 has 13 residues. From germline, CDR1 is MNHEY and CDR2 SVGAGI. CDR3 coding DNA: TGTGCCAGCAGCCGAGGGCTTTCCGGGGAGCAGTTCTTC. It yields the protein CASSRGLSGEQFF.

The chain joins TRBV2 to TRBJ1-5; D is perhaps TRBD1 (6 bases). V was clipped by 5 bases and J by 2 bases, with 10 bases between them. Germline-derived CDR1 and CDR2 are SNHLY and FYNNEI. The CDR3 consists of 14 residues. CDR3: CASSYYRGNQPQHF. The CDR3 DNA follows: TGTGCCAGCAGTTACTACAGGGGCAATCAGCCCCAGCATTTT.

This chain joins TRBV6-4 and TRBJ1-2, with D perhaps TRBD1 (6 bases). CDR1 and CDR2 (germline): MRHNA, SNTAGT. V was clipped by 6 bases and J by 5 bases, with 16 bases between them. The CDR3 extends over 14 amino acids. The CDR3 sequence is CASRQGIPPYGYTF. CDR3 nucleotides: TGTGCCAGCAGACAGGGAATTCCTCCTTATGGCTACACCTTC.

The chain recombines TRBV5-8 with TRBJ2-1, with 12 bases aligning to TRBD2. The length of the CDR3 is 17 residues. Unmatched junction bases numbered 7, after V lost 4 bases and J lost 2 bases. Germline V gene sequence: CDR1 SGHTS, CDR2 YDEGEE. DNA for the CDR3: TGTGCCAGCAGCATAACCAGACTAGCGGGGGCCTACAATGAGCAGTTCTTC. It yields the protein CASSITRLAGAYNEQFF. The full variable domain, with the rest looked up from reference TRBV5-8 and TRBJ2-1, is EAGVTQSPTHLIKTRGQQATLRCSPISGHTSVYWYQQALGLGLQFLLWYDEGEERNRGNFPPRFSGRQFPNYSSELNVNALELEDSALYLCASSITRLAGAYNEQFFGPGTRLTVL.

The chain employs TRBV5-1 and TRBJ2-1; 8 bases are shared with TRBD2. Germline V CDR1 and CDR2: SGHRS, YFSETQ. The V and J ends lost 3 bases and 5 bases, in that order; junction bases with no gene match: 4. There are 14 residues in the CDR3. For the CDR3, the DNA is TGCGCCAGCAGCTCAACTAGCGGACACAATGAGCAGTTCTTC. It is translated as CASSSTSGHNEQFF.

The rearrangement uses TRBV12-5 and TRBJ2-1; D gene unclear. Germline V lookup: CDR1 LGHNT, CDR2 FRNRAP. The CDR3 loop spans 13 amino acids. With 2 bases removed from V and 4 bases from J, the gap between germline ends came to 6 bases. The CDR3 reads CASGLPQYNEQFF. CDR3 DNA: TGTGCTAGTGGTTTGCCCCAGTACAATGAGCAGTTCTTC.

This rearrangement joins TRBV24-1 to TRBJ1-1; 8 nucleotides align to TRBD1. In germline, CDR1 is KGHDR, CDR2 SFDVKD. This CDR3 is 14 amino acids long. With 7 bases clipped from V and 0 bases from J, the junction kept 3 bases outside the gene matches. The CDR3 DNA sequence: TGTGCCACCAGACAGGGGGAAATGAACACTGAAGCTTTCTTT. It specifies CATRQGEMNTEAFF.

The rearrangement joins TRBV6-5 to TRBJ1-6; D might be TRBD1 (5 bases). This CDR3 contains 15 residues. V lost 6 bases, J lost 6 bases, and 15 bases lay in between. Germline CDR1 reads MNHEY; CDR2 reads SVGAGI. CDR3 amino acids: CASRAFQGFNSPLHF. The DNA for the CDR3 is TGTGCCAGCAGAGCTTTCCAGGGTTTTAATTCACCCCTCCACTTT.

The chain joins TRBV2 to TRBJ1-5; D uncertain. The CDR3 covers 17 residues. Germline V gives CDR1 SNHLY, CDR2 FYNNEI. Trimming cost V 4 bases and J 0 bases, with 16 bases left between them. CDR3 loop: CASSGGRGLLSNQPQHF. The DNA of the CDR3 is TGTGCCAGCAGTGGTGGTCGAGGGCTTCTTAGCAATCAGCCCCAGCATTTT.

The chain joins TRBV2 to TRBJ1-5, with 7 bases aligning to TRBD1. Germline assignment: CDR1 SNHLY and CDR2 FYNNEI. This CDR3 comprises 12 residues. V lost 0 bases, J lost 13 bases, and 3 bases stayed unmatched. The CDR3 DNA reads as TGTGCCAGCAGTGAAGCCGGACAGGTACAGCATTTT. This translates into CASSEAGQVQHF.

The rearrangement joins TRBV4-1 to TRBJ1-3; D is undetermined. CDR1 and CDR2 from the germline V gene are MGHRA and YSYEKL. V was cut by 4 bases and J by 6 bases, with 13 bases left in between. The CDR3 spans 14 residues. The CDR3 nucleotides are TGCGCCAGCAGCCCTCGGACTGTGGAAAACACCATATATTTT. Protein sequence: CASSPRTVENTIYF.

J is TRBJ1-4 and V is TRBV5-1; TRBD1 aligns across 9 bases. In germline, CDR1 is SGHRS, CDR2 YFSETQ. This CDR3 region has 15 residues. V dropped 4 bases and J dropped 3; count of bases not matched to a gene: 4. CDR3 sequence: CASSPGDRANEKLFF. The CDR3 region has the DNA TGCGCCAGCAGCCCCGGGGACAGGGCTAATGAAAAACTGTTTTTT.

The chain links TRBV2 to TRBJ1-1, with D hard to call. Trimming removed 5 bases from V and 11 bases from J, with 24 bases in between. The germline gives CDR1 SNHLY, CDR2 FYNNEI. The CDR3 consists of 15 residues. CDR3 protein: CASSSMPLSGIGAFF. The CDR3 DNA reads TGTGCCAGCAGTTCCATGCCCCTCTCCGGGATAGGGGCTTTCTTT.

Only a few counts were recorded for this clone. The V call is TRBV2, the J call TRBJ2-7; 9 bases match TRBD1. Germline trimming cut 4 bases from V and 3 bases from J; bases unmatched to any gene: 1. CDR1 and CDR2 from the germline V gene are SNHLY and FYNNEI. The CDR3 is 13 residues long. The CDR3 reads CASSGTGVYEQYF. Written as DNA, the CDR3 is TGTGCCAGCAGTGGGACAGGGGTCTACGAGCAGTACTTC.

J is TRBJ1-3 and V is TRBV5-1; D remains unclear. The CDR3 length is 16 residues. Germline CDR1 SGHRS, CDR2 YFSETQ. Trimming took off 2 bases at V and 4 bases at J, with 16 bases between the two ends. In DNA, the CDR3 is TGCGCCAGCAGCTTAAGTTTGGGTGAGGCCGGAAACACCATATATTTT. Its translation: CASSLSLGEAGNTIYF.

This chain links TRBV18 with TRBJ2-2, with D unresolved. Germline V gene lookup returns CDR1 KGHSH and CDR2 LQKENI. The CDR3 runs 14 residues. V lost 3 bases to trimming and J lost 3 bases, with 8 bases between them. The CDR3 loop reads CASSPRFDTGELFF. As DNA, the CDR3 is TGTGCCAGCTCACCTCGTTTCGACACCGGGGAGCTGTTTTTT. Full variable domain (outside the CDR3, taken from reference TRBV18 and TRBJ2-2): NAGVMQNPRHLVRRRGQEARLRCSPMKGHSHVYWYRQLPEEGLKFMVYLQKENIIDESGMPKERFSAEFPKEGPSILRIQQVVRGDSAAYFCASSPRFDTGELFFGEGSRLTVL.

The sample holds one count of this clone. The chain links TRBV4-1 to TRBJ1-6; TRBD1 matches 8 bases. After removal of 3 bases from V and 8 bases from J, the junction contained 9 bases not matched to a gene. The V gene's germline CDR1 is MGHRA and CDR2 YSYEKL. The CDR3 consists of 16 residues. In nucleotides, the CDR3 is TGCGCCAGCAGCCATGTCGGACAGGGTTATGATTCACCCCTCCACTTT. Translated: CASSHVGQGYDSPLHF.

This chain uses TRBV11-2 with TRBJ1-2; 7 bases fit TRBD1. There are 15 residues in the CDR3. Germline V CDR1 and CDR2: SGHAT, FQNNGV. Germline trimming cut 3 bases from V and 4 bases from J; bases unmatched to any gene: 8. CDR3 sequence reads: CASSLGQGVGYGYTF. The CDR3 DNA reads TGTGCCAGCAGCTTGGGGCAGGGGGTAGGCTATGGCTACACCTTC.

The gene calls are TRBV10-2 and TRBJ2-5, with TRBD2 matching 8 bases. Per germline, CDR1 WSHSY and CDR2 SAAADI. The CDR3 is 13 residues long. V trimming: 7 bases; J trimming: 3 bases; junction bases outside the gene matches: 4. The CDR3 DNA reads TGCGCCAGCATGCTAGCGGGTAAAGAGACCCAGTACTTC. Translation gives CASMLAGKETQYF.

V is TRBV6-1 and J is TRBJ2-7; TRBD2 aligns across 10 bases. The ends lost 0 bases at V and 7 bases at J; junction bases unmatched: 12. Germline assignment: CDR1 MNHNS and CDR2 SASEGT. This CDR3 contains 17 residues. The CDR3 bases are TGTGCCAGCAGTGAAGCGCTTCAGAGCGGGGGGGCCTTGGAGCAGTACTTC. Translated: CASSEALQSGGALEQYF.

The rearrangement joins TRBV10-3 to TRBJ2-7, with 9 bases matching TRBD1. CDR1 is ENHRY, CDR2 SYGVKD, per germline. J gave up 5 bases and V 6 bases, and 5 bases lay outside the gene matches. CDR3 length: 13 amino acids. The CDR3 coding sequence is TGTGCCATCAGGGACCGGGACAGGGACGAGCAGTACGTC. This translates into CAIRDRDRDEQYV.